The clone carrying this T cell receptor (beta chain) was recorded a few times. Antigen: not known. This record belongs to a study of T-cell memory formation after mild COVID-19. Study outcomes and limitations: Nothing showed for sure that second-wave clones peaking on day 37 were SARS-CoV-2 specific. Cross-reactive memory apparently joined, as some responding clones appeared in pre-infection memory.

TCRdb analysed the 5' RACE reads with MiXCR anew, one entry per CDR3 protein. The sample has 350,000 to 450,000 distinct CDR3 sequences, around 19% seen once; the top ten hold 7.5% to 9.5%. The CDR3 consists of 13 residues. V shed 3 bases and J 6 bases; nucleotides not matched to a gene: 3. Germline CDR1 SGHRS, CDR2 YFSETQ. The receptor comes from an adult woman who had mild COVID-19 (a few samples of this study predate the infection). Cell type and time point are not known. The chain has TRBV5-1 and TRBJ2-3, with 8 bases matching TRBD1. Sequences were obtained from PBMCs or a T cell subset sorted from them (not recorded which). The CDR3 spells CASSYRGDDTQYF. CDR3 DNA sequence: TGCGCCAGCAGCTACAGGGGGGACGATACGCAGTATTTT.